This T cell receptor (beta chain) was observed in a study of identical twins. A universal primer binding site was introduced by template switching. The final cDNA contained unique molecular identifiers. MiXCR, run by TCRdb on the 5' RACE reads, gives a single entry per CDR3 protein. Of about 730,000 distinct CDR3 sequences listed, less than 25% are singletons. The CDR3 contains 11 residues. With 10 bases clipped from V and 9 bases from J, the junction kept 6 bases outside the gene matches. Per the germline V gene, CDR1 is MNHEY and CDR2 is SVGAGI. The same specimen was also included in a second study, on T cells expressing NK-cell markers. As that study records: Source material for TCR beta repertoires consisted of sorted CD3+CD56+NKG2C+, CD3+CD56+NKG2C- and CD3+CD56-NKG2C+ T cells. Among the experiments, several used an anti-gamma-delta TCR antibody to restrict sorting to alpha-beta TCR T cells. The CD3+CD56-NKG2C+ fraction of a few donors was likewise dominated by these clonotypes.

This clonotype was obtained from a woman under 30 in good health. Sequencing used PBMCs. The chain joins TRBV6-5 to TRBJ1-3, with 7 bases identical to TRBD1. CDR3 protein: CAIKGAGTIYF. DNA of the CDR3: TGTGCCATCAAGGGGGCCGGCACCATATATTTT.